This T cell receptor (beta chain) was sequenced during a study of sequential checkpoint blockade in melanoma. Study information: After both sequences, patients received maintenance nivolumab.

The V gene end was trimmed by 3 bases and the J gene end by 7 bases; junction bases not matched to a gene: 4. This CDR3 spans 15 amino acids. The germline V gene has CDR1 MDHEN and CDR2 SYDVKM. Sequenced by immunoSEQ multiplex PCR; TCRdb stores in-frame clones only, minus some. The sample consists of more than 11,000 clones, about 55% of them appearing once. Regarding treatment: randomized to nivolumab then ipilimumab (arm A) or the reverse (arm B). From thawed PBMCs, live CD3+CD8+ cells negative for CD19 and CD56 were sorted. The source of this sequence is a human donor with melanoma. Sample: CD8+ T cells sorted from blood (inferred from file names), taken from a patient given nivolumab and ipilimumab in sequence. The chain couples TRBV28 to TRBJ2-2, with 11 bases aligning to TRBD2. The CDR3 nucleotides read TGTGCCAGCAGTTTCCTAGCGGGGGGCGGCGGGGAGCTGTTTTTT. This sequence encodes CASSFLAGGGGELFF.